This paragraph reports one TCR beta chain. Sequenced by immunoSEQ multiplex PCR; TCRdb stores in-frame clones only, minus some. The sample comprises 25,000 to 30,000 clones, around four fifths of which are singletons, and 5.5% to 8% rests with the top ten. The CDR3 runs to 16 residues. CDR1 is KGHSH, CDR2 LQKENI, per germline. The ends were cut back, 6 bases at V and 0 bases at J, with 15 bases in the middle. This specimen belongs to a study of STAT5B mutations in CD4+ large granular lymphocyte leukemia. Sequenced: CD4+ T cells from blood buffy coats. The V and J genes are TRBV18 and TRBJ1-3, with D possibly matching TRBD1 (5 bases). This clonotype was obtained from a human donor in good health. The chain's CDR3 is CASSRVIQDSGNTIYF. CDR3 sequence (DNA): TGTGCCAGCTCCAGGGTAATCCAGGACTCTGGAAACACCATATATTTT.